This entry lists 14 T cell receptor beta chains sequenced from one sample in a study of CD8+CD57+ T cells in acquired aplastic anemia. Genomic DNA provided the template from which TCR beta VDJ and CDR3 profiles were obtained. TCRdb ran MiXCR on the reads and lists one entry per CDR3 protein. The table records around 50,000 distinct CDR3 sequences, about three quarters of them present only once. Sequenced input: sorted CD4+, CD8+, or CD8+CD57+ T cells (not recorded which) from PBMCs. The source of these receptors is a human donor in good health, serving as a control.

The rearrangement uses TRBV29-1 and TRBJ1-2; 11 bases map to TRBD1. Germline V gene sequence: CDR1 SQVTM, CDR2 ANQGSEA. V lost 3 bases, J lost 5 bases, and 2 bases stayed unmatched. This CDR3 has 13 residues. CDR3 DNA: TGCAGCGTTGACGGGACAGGGGGGTATGGCTACACCTTC. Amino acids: CSVDGTGGYGYTF.

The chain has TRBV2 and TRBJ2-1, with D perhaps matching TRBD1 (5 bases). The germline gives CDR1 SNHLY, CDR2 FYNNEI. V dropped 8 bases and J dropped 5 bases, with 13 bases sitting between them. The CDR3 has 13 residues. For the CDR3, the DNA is TGTGCCAGCGGTGGGTGGACAAACAATGAGCAGTTCTTC. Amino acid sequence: CASGGWTNNEQFF.

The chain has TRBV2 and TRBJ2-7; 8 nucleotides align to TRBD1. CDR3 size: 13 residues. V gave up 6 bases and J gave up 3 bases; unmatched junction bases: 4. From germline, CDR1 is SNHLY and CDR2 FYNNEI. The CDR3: CASRHRGVYEQYF. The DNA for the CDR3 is TGTGCCAGCAGACACAGGGGGGTCTACGAGCAGTACTTC.

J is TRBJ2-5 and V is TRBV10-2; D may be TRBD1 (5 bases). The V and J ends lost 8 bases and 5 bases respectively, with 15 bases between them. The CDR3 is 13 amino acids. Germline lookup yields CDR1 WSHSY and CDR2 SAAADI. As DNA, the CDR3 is TGCGCCAGCTCGTGGGGCCTGGGGGAGACCCAGTACTTC. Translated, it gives CASSWGLGETQYF.

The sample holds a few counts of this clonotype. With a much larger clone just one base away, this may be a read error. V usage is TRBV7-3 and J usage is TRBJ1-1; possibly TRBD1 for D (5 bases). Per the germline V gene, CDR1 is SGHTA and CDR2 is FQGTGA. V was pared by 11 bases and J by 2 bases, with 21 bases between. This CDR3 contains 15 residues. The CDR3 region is CAGPLGGALNTEAFF. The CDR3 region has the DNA TGTGCCGGCCCCTTAGGAGGGGCCCTAAACACTGAAGCTTTCTTT.

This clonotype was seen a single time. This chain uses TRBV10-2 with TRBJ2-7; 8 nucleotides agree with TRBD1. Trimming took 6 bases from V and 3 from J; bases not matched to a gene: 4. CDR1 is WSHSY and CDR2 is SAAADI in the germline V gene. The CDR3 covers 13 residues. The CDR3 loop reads CASSRDRLYEQYV. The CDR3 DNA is TGCGCCAGCAGCCGGGACAGGCTCTACGAGCAGTACGTC.

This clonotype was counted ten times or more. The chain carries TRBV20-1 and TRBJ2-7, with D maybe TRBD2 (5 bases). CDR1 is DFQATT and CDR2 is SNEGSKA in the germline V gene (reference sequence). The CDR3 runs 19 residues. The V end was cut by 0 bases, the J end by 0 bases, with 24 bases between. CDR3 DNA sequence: TGCAGTGCTAGAGACGGACCCCCCCCCCCGCTAAGCGGCTCCTACGAGCAGTACTTC. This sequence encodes CSARDGPPPPLSGSYEQYF.

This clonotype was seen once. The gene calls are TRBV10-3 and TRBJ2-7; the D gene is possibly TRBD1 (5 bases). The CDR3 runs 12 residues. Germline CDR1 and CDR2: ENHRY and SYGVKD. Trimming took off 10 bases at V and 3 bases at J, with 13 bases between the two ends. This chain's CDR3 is CASSWTNYEQYF. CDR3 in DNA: TGTGCCAGCAGCTGGACAAACTACGAGCAGTACTTC.

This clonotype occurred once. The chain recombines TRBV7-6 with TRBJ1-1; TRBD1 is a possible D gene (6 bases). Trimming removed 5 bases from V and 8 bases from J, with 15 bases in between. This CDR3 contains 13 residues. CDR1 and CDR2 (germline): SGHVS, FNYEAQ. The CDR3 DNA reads TGTGCCAGCAGCCAAGACGCAGGGGCAGAAGCTTTCTTT. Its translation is CASSQDAGAEAFF.

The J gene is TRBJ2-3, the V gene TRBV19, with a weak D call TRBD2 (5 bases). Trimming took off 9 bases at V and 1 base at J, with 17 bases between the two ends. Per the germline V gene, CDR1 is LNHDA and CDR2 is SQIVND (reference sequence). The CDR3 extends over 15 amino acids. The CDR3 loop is CASSYELAGTDTQYF. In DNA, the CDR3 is TGTGCCAGCAGTTACGAGCTAGCCGGCACAGATACGCAGTATTTT.

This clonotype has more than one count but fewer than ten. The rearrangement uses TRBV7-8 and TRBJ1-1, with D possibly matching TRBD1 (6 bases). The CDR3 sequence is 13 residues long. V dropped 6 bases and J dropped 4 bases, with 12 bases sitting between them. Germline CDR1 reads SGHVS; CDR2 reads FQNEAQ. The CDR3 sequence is CASRPTGITEAFF. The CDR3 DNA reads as TGTGCCAGCAGACCAACAGGGATCACTGAAGCTTTCTTT.

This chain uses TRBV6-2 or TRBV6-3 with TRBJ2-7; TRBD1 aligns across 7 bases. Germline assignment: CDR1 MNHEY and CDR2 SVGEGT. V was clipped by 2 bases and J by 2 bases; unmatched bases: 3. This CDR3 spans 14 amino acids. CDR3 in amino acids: CASSYGTAAYEQYF. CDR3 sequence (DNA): TGTGCCAGCAGTTACGGGACAGCTGCCTACGAGCAGTACTTC.

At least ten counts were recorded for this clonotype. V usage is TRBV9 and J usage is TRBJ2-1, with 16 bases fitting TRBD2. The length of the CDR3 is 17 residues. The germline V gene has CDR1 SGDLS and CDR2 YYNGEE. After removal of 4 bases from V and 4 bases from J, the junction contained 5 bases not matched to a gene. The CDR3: CASSPGTSGGAYNEQFF. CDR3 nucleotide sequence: TGTGCCAGCAGCCCCGGGACTAGCGGGGGGGCTTACAATGAGCAGTTCTTC.

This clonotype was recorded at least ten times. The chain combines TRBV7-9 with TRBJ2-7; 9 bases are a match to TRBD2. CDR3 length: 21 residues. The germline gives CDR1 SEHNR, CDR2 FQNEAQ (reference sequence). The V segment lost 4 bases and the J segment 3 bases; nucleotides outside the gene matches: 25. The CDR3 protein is CASSSGGSGRGGVGWGYEQYF. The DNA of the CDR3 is TGTGCCAGCAGCTCCGGAGGTAGCGGGAGAGGGGGGGTGGGGTGGGGCTACGAGCAGTACTTC.